Below, 16 T cell receptor beta chains from the same sample are listed, as sequenced in a study of long-term antiretroviral therapy in people with HIV. Researchers report immunoSEQ v3.0 was run at survey level. The repertoire was sequenced with immunoSEQ multiplex PCR; TCRdb's copy has only in-frame clones and lacks some. The sample consists of 35,000 to 45,000 clones, 80% of them appearing once. The material was unsorted PBMCs, obtained 3.4 years after starting antiretroviral therapy. The receptors stem from a man aged 25 to 45 with HIV.

This clone is a singleton in its sample. The rearrangement joins TRBV5-6 to TRBJ2-1, with D perhaps TRBD2 (6 bases). CDR3 size: 16 residues. V shed 1 base and J shed 1 base, with 12 bases lying between them. Germline V gene lookup returns CDR1 SGHDT and CDR2 YYEEEE. The CDR3 sequence: CASSLKSSGSYNEQFF. Here the CDR3 DNA reads TGTGCCAGCAGCTTGAAGAGTAGCGGATCCTACAATGAGCAGTTCTTC.

This clone qualifies as medium-sized. CDR3 nucleotide sequence: TGCGCCAGCAGCCAAGATTTACCCCAACTGGTCACAGATACGCAGTATTTT. Encoded protein: CASSQDLPQLVTDTQYF. This chain joins TRBV4-3 and TRBJ2-3; no definite D call. V was trimmed by 0 bases and J by 2 bases, leaving 15 bases between them. CDR1 is LGHNA, CDR2 YSLEER, per germline. The CDR3 is made up of 17 amino acids.

The chain employs TRBV18 and TRBJ2-5; tentatively, D is TRBD1 (5 bases). This CDR3 comprises 13 residues. The V end was cut by 3 bases, the J end by 2 bases, with 7 bases between. CDR1 is KGHSH, CDR2 LQKENI, per germline. CDR3 residues: CASSPQGQETQYF. Written as DNA, the CDR3 is TGTGCCAGCTCACCCCAGGGACAAGAGACCCAGTACTTC.

This clone was detected a few times. The gene calls are TRBV7-9 and TRBJ2-7; a possible D gene is TRBD2 (6 bases). The germline V gene encodes CDR1 SEHNR and CDR2 FQNEAQ (reference sequence). The CDR3 covers 12 residues. V lost 5 bases to trimming and J lost 5 bases, with 10 bases between them. The CDR3 here is CASSETSNEQYF. The CDR3 bases are TGTGCCAGCAGCGAGACTAGTAACGAGCAGTACTTC.

This clone was observed a few times. The chain uses TRBV7-9 and TRBJ1-5, with D possibly matching TRBD1 (5 bases). The germline V gene encodes CDR1 SEHNR and CDR2 FQNEAQ (reference sequence). This CDR3 comprises 12 residues. Trimming pared 5 bases from V and 7 bases from J, leaving 9 bases between. In DNA form, the CDR3 reads TGTGCCAGCAGCCTGCAGGGACAGCCCCAGCATTTT. Its translation is CASSLQGQPQHF.

V gene TRBV7-2 combines with J gene TRBJ2-2, with D unclear. The CDR3 length is 13 residues. V gave up 2 bases and J gave up 5 bases, with 6 bases separating them. Germline V gene data show CDR1 as SGHTA and CDR2 as FQGNSA. The CDR3: CASSLLGTGELFF. Written as DNA, the CDR3 is TGTGCCAGCAGCTTATTAGGGACCGGGGAGCTGTTTTTT.

The CDR3 loop reads CASSQGRTGELFF. CDR3 DNA: TGCGCCAGCAGCCAAGGTCGTACCGGGGAGCTGTTTTTT. This chain joins TRBV4-3 and TRBJ2-2, with D unclear. V gave up 1 base and J gave up 5 bases, with 5 bases separating them. The CDR3 has 13 residues. Germline V gene data show CDR1 as LGHNA and CDR2 as YSLEER.

This clone has more than one count but fewer than ten. The gene calls are TRBV6-1 and TRBJ1-2; the D is unclear. Germline CDR1 and CDR2: MNHNS and SASEGT. The CDR3 extends over 13 amino acids. The germline V and J ends were trimmed by 5 bases and 5 bases, with 12 bases remaining between them. CDR3 nucleotides: TGTGCCAGCAGTATGGCAGGAAATTATGGCTACACCTTC. Encoded protein: CASSMAGNYGYTF.

This sequence joins TRBV6-5 and TRBJ2-7; 13 positions agree with TRBD2. Germline V gene sequence: CDR1 MNHEY, CDR2 SVGAGI. Trimming took 4 bases from V and 3 from J; bases not matched to a gene: 6. This CDR3 has 16 amino acids. The CDR3 is CASSFGTSGVGYEQYF. The CDR3 DNA follows: TGTGCCAGCAGTTTCGGGACTAGCGGGGTTGGCTACGAGCAGTACTTC.

The rearrangement joins TRBV29-1 to TRBJ2-3, with 8 bases lining up with TRBD2. Trimming took 6 bases from V and 5 from J; bases not matched to a gene: 10. The CDR3 length is 14 residues. Germline loops: CDR1 SQVTM, CDR2 ANQGSEA. The CDR3, as DNA: TGCAGCGTCGAACTAGCGGAGGGGGGAGATACGCAGTATTTT. The encoded protein is CSVELAEGGDTQYF.

The V call is TRBV6-5, the J call TRBJ2-1; TRBD1 matches at 8 bases. V shed 0 bases, J shed 6 bases, and the junction held 7 bases outside the gene matches. The CDR3 has 16 amino acids. The germline V gene encodes CDR1 MNHEY and CDR2 SVGAGI. CDR3 loop: CASSYSRAGGLNEQFF. The CDR3 DNA sequence: TGTGCCAGCAGTTACTCGAGAGCAGGGGGCCTCAATGAGCAGTTCTTC.

This clone was detected only a few times. The rearrangement uses TRBV11-2 and TRBJ2-7; TRBD2 agrees at 14 bases. The length of the CDR3 is 18 residues. The germline CDR1 and CDR2 sequences are SGHAT and FQNNGV. Trimming removed 1 base from V and 5 bases from J; junction bases left unmatched: 10. CDR3 residues: CASSLGRTSGRTGNEQYF. The CDR3 DNA is TGTGCCAGCAGCTTAGGGAGGACTAGCGGGAGGACTGGTAACGAGCAGTACTTC.

J is TRBJ2-7 and V is TRBV11-2, with 9 bases aligning to TRBD1. Germline V gene data show CDR1 as SGHAT and CDR2 as FQNNGV. CDR3 length equals 16 residues. J gave up 5 bases and V 5 bases, and 13 bases lay outside the gene matches. CDR3 in amino acids: CASSEIRDRALDEQYF. For the CDR3, the DNA is TGTGCCAGCAGCGAAATCCGGGACAGGGCCTTGGACGAGCAGTACTTC. Based on the CDR3 plus reference TRBV11-2 and TRBJ2-7, the full variable domain is EAGVAQSPRYKIIEKRQSVAFWCNPISGHATLYWYQQILGQGPKLLIQFQNNGVVDDSQLPKDRFSAERLKGVDSTLKIQPAKLEDSAVYLCASSEIRDRALDEQYFGPGTRLTVT.

As to this clone: This CDR3 is also generated by other DNA sequences in the sample. CDR3 residues: CASKQGYTEAFF. CDR3 coding DNA: TGTGCCAGTAAGCAGGGCTACACTGAAGCTTTCTTT. This rearrangement joins TRBV19 to TRBJ1-1; D possibly corresponds to TRBD1 (5 bases). The CDR3 consists of 12 residues. Trimming cost V 7 bases and J 3 bases, with 9 bases left between them. Looked up from germline, CDR1 is LNHDA and CDR2 is SQIVND (reference sequence).

V usage is TRBV27 and J usage is TRBJ1-4; D is perhaps TRBD1 (6 bases). Trimming pared 5 bases from V and 4 bases from J, leaving 14 bases between. This CDR3 spans 15 amino acids. The germline gives CDR1 MNHEY, CDR2 SMNVEV (reference sequence). The CDR3 reads CASSPTGTLNEKLFF. The CDR3 bases are TGTGCCAGCAGTCCAACAGGGACTCTTAATGAAAAACTGTTTTTT.

The chain links TRBV5-6 to TRBJ1-5; weak D call: TRBD1 (6 bases). Trimming pared 1 base from V and 6 bases from J, leaving 14 bases between. The CDR3 is 15 residues long. Germline V gene lookup returns CDR1 SGHDT and CDR2 YYEEEE. Written as DNA, the CDR3 is TGTGCCAGCAGCTTGCAGGGGCGAGGCACTCAGCCCCAGCATTTT. Residues: CASSLQGRGTQPQHF.